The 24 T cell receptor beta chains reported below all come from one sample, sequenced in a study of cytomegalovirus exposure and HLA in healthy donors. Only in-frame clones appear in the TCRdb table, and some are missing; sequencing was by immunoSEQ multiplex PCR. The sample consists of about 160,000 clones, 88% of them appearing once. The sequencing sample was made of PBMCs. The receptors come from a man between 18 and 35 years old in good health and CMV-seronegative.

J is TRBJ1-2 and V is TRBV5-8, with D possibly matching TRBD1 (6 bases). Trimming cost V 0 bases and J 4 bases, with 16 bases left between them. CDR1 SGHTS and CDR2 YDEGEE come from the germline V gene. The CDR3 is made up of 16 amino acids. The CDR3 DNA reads TGTGCCAGCAGCTTGGTATCGGGGGGCCGAACCTATGGCTACACCTTC. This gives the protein CASSLVSGGRTYGYTF.

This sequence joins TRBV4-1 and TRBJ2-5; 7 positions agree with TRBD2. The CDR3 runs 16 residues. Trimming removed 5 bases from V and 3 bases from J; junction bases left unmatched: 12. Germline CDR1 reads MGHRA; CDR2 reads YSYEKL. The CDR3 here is CASSTLAILAEETQYF. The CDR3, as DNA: TGCGCCAGCAGCACTTTAGCGATTCTAGCGGAAGAGACCCAGTACTTC.

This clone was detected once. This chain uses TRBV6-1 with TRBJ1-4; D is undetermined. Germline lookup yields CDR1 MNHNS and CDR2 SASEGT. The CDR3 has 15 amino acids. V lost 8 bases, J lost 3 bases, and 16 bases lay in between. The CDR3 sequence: CASVDNRGPNEKLFF. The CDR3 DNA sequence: TGTGCCAGCGTAGATAATCGAGGGCCTAATGAAAAACTGTTTTTT.

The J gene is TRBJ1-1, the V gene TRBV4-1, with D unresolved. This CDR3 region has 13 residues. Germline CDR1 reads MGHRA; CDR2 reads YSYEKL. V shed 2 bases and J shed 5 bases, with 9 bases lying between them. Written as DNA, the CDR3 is TGCGCCAGCAGCCAAACAAGGCGGACTGAAGCTTTCTTT. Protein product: CASSQTRRTEAFF.

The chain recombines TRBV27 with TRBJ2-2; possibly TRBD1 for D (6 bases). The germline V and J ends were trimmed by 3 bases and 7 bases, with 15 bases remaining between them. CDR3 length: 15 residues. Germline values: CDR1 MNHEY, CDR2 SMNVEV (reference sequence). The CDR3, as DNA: TGTGCCAGCAGTTTCCGACAGGCCAGAATCGGGGAGCTGTTTTTT. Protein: CASSFRQARIGELFF.

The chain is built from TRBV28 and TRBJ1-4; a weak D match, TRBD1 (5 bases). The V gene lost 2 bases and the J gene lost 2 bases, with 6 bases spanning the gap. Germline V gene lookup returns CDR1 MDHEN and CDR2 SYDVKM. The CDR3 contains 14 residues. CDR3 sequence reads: CASSLKGTNEKLFF. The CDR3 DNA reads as TGTGCCAGCAGTTTAAAGGGGACTAATGAAAAACTGTTTTTT.

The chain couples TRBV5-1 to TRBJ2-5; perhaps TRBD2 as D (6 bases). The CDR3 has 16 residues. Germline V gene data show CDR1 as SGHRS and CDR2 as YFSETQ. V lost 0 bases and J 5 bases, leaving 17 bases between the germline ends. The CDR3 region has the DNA TGCGCCAGCAGCTTGGAGGGGACTCAAATAGGGGAGACCCAGTACTTC. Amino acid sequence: CASSLEGTQIGETQYF.

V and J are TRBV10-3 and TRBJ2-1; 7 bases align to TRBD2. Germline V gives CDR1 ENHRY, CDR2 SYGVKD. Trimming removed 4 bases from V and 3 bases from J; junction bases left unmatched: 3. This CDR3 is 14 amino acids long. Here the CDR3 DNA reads TGTGCCATCAGTGGAGGCGGGGGCTACAATGAGCAGTTCTTC. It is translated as CAISGGGGYNEQFF.

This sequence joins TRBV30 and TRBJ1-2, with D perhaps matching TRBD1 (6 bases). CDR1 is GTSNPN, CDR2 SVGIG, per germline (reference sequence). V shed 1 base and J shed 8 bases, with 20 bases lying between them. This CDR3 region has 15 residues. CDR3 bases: TGTGCCTGGAGTGAGAGCTTCCTCTACAGGGACGGCTACACCTTC. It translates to CAWSESFLYRDGYTF.

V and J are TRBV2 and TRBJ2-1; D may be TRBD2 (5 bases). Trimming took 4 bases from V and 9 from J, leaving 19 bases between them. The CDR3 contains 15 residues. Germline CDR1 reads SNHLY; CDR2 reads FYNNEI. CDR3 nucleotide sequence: TGTGCCAGCAGTGTTAGGGTTAGGATCGGAGGTGAGCAGTTCTTC. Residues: CASSVRVRIGGEQFF.

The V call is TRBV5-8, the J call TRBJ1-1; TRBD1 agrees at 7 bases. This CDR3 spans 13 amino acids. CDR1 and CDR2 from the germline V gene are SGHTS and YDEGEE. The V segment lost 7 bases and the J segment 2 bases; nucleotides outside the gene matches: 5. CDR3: CASGRQGNTEAFF. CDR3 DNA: TGTGCCAGCGGTCGACAGGGCAACACTGAAGCTTTCTTT. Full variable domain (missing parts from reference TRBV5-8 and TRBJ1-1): EAGVTQSPTHLIKTRGQQATLRCSPISGHTSVYWYQQALGLGLQFLLWYDEGEERNRGNFPPRFSGRQFPNYSSELNVNALELEDSALYLCASGRQGNTEAFFGQGTRLTVV.

Here the CDR3 DNA reads TGCAGCGTTGAAGATCAAGGATCGGGTAACACTGAAGCTTTCTTT. Protein sequence: CSVEDQGSGNTEAFF. The chain recombines TRBV29-1 with TRBJ1-1; D unclear. Germline CDR1 reads SQVTM; CDR2 reads ANQGSEA. V shed 0 bases and J shed 2 bases, with 13 bases lying between them. This CDR3 spans 15 amino acids.

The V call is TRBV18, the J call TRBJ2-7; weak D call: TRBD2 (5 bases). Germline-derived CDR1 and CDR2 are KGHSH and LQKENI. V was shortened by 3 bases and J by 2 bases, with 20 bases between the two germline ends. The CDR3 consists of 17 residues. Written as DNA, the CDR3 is TGTGCCAGCTCACCTACCCAAGGAGGCGGATTCACCTACGAGCAGTACTTC. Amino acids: CASSPTQGGGFTYEQYF.

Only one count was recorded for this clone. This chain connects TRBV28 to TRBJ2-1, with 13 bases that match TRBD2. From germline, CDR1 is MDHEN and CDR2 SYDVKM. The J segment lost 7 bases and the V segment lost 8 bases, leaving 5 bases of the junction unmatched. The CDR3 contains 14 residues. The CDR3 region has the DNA TGTGCCAGCGGGACTAGCGGGATACTAAATGAGCAGTTCTTC. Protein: CASGTSGILNEQFF. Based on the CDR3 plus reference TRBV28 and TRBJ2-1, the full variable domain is DVKVTQSSRYLVKRTGEKVFLECVQDMDHENMFWYRQDPGLGLRLIYFSYDVKMKEKGDIPEGYSVSREKKERFSLILESASTNQTSMYLCASGTSGILNEQFFGPGTRLTVL.

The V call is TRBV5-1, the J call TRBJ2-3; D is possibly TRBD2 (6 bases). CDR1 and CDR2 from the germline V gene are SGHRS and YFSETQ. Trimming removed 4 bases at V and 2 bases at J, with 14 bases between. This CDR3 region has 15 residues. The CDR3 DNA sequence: TGCGCCAGCAGCCCTGTCGGGCGGGACACAGATACGCAGTATTTT. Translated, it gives CASSPVGRDTDTQYF.

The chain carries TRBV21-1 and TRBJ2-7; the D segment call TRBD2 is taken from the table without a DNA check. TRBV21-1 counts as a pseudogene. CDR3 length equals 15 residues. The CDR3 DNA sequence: TGTGCCAGCAGCCCCCCTGGGGGGGCCCCGTACGAGCAGTACTTC. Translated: CASSPPGGAPYEQYF.

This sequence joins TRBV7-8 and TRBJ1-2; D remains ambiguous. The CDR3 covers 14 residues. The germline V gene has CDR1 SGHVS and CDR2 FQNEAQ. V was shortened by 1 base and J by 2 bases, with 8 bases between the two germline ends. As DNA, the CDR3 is TGTGCCAGCAGCTTAGTGAGGAGGAACTATGGCTACACCTTC. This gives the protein CASSLVRRNYGYTF.

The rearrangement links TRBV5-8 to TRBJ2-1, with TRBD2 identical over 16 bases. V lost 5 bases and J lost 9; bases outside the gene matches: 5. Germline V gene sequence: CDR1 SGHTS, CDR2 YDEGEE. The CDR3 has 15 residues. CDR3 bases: TGTGCCAGCAGATTCGGGACTAGCGGGGGGGGTGAGCAGTTCTTC. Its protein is CASRFGTSGGGEQFF.

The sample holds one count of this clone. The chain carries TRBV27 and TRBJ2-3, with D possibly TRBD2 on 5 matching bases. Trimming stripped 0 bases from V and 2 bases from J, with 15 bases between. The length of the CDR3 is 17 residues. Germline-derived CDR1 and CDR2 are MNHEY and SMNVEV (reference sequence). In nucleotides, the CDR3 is TGTGCCAGCAGTTTATCATCGCGGGCTAGCTCCACAGATACGCAGTATTTT. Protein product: CASSLSSRASSTDTQYF.

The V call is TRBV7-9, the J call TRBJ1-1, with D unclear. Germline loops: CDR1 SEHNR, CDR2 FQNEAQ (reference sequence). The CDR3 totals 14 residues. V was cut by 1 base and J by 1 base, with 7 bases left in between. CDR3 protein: CASSLDVANTEAFF. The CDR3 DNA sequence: TGTGCCAGCAGCTTAGATGTGGCGAACACTGAAGCTTTCTTT.

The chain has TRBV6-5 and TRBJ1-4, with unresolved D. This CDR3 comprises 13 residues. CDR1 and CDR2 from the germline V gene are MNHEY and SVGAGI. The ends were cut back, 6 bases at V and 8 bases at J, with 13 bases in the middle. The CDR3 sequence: CASSMNAGEKLFF. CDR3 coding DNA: TGTGCCAGCAGCATGAACGCGGGCGAAAAACTGTTTTTT.

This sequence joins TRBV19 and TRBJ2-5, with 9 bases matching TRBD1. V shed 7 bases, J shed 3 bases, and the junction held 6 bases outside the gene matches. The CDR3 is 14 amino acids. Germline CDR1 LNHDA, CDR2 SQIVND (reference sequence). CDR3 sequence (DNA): TGTGCCAGTAATGGGGGGACAGGGAAAGAGACCCAGTACTTC. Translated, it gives CASNGGTGKETQYF.

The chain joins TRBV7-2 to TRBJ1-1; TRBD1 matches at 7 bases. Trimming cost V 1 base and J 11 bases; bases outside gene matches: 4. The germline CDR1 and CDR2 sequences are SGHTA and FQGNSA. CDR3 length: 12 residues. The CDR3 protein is CASSLDRGQAFF. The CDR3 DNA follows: TGTGCCAGCAGCTTAGATAGGGGGCAGGCTTTCTTT.

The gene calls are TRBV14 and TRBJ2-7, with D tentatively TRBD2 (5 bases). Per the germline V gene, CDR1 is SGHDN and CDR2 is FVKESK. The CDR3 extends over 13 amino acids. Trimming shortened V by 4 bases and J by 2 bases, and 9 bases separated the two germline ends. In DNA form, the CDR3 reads TGTGCCAGCAGCCCGGACTTTACCTACGAGCAGTACTTC. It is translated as CASSPDFTYEQYF. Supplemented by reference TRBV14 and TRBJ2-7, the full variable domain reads EAGVTQFPSHSVIEKGQTVTLRCDPISGHDNLYWYRRVMGKEIKFLLHFVKESKQDESGMPNNRFLAERTGGTYSTLKVQPAELEDSGVYFCASSPDFTYEQYFGPGTRLTVT.